Listed here are 17 T cell receptor beta chains from one sample, sequenced in a study of cytomegalovirus exposure and HLA in healthy donors. The study ran its PCR with 60 Vbeta and 13 Jbeta primers. This table comes from immunoSEQ multiplex PCR, and its TCRdb copy is limited to in-frame clones, with some not included. The sample contains roughly 100,000 clones, around 68% of which appear only once. The sequenced material came from PBMCs. The receptors come from a human donor in good health.

V usage is TRBV30 and J usage is TRBJ1-6, with a tentative D call TRBD1 (5 bases). Per germline, CDR1 GTSNPN and CDR2 SVGIG (reference sequence). Trimming pared 4 bases from V and 8 bases from J, leaving 12 bases between. CDR3 length: 13 amino acids. CDR3 protein: CAWNTGLDSPLHF. In DNA, the CDR3 is TGTGCCTGGAATACAGGTCTGGATTCACCCCTCCACTTT.

This sequence joins TRBV4-1 and TRBJ1-1; no firm D call. Per the germline V gene, CDR1 is MGHRA and CDR2 is YSYEKL. The ends were cut back, 1 base at V and 3 bases at J, with 6 bases in the middle. The length of the CDR3 is 13 residues. For the CDR3, the DNA is TGCGCCAGCAGCCAAGGGGCGTACACTGAAGCTTTCTTT. It translates to CASSQGAYTEAFF.

The gene calls are TRBV18 and TRBJ2-7; 10 bases are shared with TRBD1. This CDR3 comprises 15 residues. Per the germline V gene, CDR1 is KGHSH and CDR2 is LQKENI. Trimming cost V 5 bases and J 1 base; bases outside gene matches: 5. The CDR3 sequence is CASSLGTGASYEQYF. The CDR3 DNA follows: TGTGCCAGCTCATTGGGGACAGGGGCGTCCTACGAGCAGTACTTC.

The chain carries TRBV19 and TRBJ1-1; TRBD1 is a possible D gene (5 bases). Trimming took 1 base from V and 5 from J, leaving 8 bases between them. CDR1 LNHDA and CDR2 SQIVND come from the germline V gene (reference sequence). This CDR3 contains 13 residues. The CDR3 region is CASSIGGGTEAFF. DNA of the CDR3: TGTGCCAGTAGTATAGGGGGGGGGACTGAAGCTTTCTTT.

The J gene is TRBJ2-7, the V gene TRBV5-1, with TRBD2 as a possible D gene (6 bases). This CDR3 region has 14 residues. Trimming left V 3 bases short and J 5 bases short, with 15 bases between. Germline values: CDR1 SGHRS, CDR2 YFSETQ. CDR3 region: CASSWGDPPHEQYF. The CDR3 bases are TGCGCCAGCAGCTGGGGGGACCCTCCCCACGAGCAGTACTTC.

The sample holds one count of this clone. This chain connects TRBV6-6 to TRBJ2-1, with D perhaps TRBD1 (5 bases). CDR3 size: 15 residues. V lost 6 bases to trimming and J lost 6 bases, with 18 bases between them. CDR1 is MNHNY, CDR2 SVGAGI, per germline (reference sequence). The CDR3 loop reads CASSHMTVVGNEQFF. The CDR3 DNA sequence: TGTGCCAGCAGCCACATGACAGTCGTAGGCAATGAGCAGTTCTTC.

The V gene is TRBV6-5, the J gene TRBJ1-6, with D unresolved. Germline V lookup: CDR1 MNHEY, CDR2 SVGAGI. The CDR3 extends over 13 amino acids. Deletions cut 0 bases from V and 13 bases from J, with 10 bases between. In nucleotides, the CDR3 is TGTGCCAGCAGTTACTCGACCCAGGTCCCCCTCCACTTT. Protein sequence: CASSYSTQVPLHF.

The gene calls are TRBV18 and TRBJ2-6; 7 bases match TRBD1. The CDR3 is made up of 18 amino acids. Germline V gives CDR1 KGHSH, CDR2 LQKENI. V dropped 5 bases and J dropped 0; count of bases not matched to a gene: 10. The CDR3 bases are TGTGCCAGCTCATTGATACAGGGGTTTTTCTCTGGGGCCAACGTCCTGACTTTC. It translates to CASSLIQGFFSGANVLTF.

The chain joins TRBV6-6 to TRBJ1-6; no reliable D call. CDR1 MNHNY and CDR2 SVGAGI come from the germline V gene (reference sequence). The V end lost 2 bases, the J end lost 3 bases, and 5 bases lay between the germline ends. The CDR3 extends over 14 amino acids. The CDR3 loop is CASSYGDYNSPLHF. The CDR3 DNA sequence: TGTGCCAGCAGTTACGGAGACTATAATTCACCCCTCCACTTT.

The chain is built from TRBV6-5 and TRBJ2-1; the match to TRBD1 covers 12 bases. CDR1 is MNHEY and CDR2 is SVGAGI in the germline V gene. V was pared by 6 bases and J by 6 bases, with 6 bases of the junction left unmatched. The CDR3 runs 15 residues. The CDR3 DNA follows: TGTGCCAGCAGCTCCGGGACAGGGGGCTTCAATGAGCAGTTCTTC. Protein sequence: CASSSGTGGFNEQFF.

The V call is TRBV9, the J call TRBJ2-7, with TRBD2 as a possible D gene (6 bases). Germline values: CDR1 SGDLS, CDR2 YYNGEE. This CDR3 spans 16 amino acids. V was shortened by 0 bases and J by 3 bases, with 16 bases between the two germline ends. CDR3 sequence reads: CASSVGRSSGYYEQYF. CDR3 sequence (DNA): TGTGCCAGCAGCGTAGGCAGAAGTAGCGGATACTACGAGCAGTACTTC. The full variable domain, its missing parts supplied by reference TRBV9 and TRBJ2-7, is DSGVTQTPKHLITATGQRVTLRCSPRSGDLSVYWYQQSLDQGLQFLIQYYNGEERAKGNILERFSAQQFPDLHSELNLSSLELGDSALYFCASSVGRSSGYYEQYFGPGTRLTVT.

V usage is TRBV5-5 and J usage is TRBJ1-5; 8 positions match TRBD1. The CDR3 consists of 16 residues. The V segment lost 1 base and the J segment 0 bases; nucleotides outside the gene matches: 3. CDR1 is SGHKS, CDR2 YYEKEE, per germline (reference sequence). The CDR3 DNA sequence: TGTGCCAGCAGCTTGACAGGGGGGGATAGCAATCAGCCCCAGCATTTT. It is translated as CASSLTGGDSNQPQHF. The whole variable domain, filled in from reference TRBV5-5 and TRBJ1-5, reads DAGVTQSPTHLIKTRGQQVTLRCSPISGHKSVSWYQQVLGQGPQFIFQYYEKEERGRGNFPDRFSARQFPNYSSELNVNALLLGDSALYLCASSLTGGDSNQPQHFGDGTRLSIL.

This clone was detected once. The rearrangement joins TRBV27 to TRBJ1-2; no clear D gene. The CDR3 has 15 amino acids. Trimming stripped 5 bases from V and 7 bases from J, with 20 bases between. CDR1 MNHEY and CDR2 SMNVEV come from the germline V gene (reference sequence). CDR3 DNA sequence: TGTGCCAGCAGTAACCTCGGGGAAGCCTTCCCTGGCTACACCTTC. Amino acids: CASSNLGEAFPGYTF.

The chain's CDR3 is CASTGQGDNTEAFF. The CDR3 nucleotides read TGTGCCAGCACCGGACAGGGGGATAACACTGAAGCTTTCTTT. The gene calls are TRBV11-2 and TRBJ1-1; 10 nucleotides line up with TRBD1. The CDR3 totals 14 residues. CDR1 SGHAT and CDR2 FQNNGV come from the germline V gene. The ends lost 7 bases at V and 2 bases at J; junction bases unmatched: 4.

This chain joins TRBV2 and TRBJ2-2; the match to TRBD2 covers 8 bases. V shed 10 bases and J 0 bases; nucleotides not matched to a gene: 10. Germline CDR1 reads SNHLY; CDR2 reads FYNNEI. CDR3 length: 16 amino acids. The CDR3 region is CATLTTSGTNTGELFF. CDR3 nucleotides: TGTGCCACCTTGACTACTAGCGGCACGAACACCGGGGAGCTGTTTTTT.

V usage is TRBV19 and J usage is TRBJ1-4; D uncertain. Trimming shortened V by 6 bases and J by 5 bases, and 4 bases separated the two germline ends. CDR3 length: 11 amino acids. The germline CDR1 and CDR2 sequences are LNHDA and SQIVND (reference sequence). The CDR3 protein is CASSRNEKLFF. The DNA for the CDR3 is TGTGCCAGTAGCCGGAATGAAAAACTGTTTTTT. The variable domain in full, completed from reference TRBV19 and TRBJ1-4, reads DGGITQSPKYLFRKEGQNVTLSCEQNLNHDAMYWYRQDPGQGLRLIYYSQIVNDFQKGDIAEGYSVSREKKESFPLTVTSAQKNPTAFYLCASSRNEKLFFGSGTQLSVL.

The rearrangement uses TRBV19 and TRBJ1-1, with 10 positions matching TRBD1. From germline, CDR1 is LNHDA and CDR2 SQIVND (reference sequence). The CDR3 has 14 amino acids. Unmatched junction bases numbered 1, after V lost 6 bases and J lost 0 bases. The CDR3, as DNA: TGTGCCAGTAGGACAGGGGGCGTGAACACTGAAGCTTTCTTT. Its protein is CASRTGGVNTEAFF.